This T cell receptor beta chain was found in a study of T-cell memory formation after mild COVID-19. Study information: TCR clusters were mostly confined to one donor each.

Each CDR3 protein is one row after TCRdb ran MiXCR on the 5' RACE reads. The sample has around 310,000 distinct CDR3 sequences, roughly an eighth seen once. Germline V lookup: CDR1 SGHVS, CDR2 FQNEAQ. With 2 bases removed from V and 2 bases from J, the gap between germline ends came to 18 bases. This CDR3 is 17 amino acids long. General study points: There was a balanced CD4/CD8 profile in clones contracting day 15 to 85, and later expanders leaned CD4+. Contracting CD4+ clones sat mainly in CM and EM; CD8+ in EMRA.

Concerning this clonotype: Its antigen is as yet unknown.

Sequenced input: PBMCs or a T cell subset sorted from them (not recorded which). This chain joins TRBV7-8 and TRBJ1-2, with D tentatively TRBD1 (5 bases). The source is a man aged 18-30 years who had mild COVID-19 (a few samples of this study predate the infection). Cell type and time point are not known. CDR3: CASSLTPQGSLNYGYTF. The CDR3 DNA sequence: TGTGCCAGCAGCTTAACACCTCAGGGCTCTTTGAACTATGGCTACACCTTC.